This record covers a single T cell receptor beta chain. The sample's time point: blood at routine non-recurrence follow-up after resection. Sequencing was performed on whole RNA extracted from tumor and nontumor lung tissue, or from frozen PBMC, and the material was left unsorted. TCRdb itself ran the 5' RACE reads through MiXCR, one entry per CDR3 protein. The sample lists about 52,000 distinct CDR3 sequences; around 7.7% were seen once. This sample was included in a study of spatial heterogeneity in lung cancer. Germline V CDR1 and CDR2: SGHTA, FQGTGA. The CDR3 has 15 residues. Trimming took 1 base from V and 1 from J; bases not matched to a gene: 3.

The TCR sequence derives from a female donor with early-stage non-small cell lung cancer. The chain is built from TRBV7-3 and TRBJ2-5; 7 bases align to TRBD2. The specimen comprised PBMCs, sampled at follow-up. The CDR3 DNA reads TGTGCCAGCAGCTTAAGGGGGACTACCCAAGAGACCCAGTACTTC. Its protein product is CASSLRGTTQETQYF.